This T cell receptor beta chain was documented in a study of post-analysis software for immune sequencing data (dated by TCRdb to the mid-2010s). For context, the study as a whole: Recorded disease courses included relapsing-remitting, secondary progressive and progressive-relapsing multiple sclerosis, with some patients lacking subtype annotation. The patient repertoires were compared against 10 to 12 previously published healthy control repertoires obtained from donors aged 6 to 25 years. A subset of samples was prepared in parallel using single-end sample barcoding, then pooled and co-amplified after Illumina adapter ligation. Here is what the overall study found, with its caveats: When samples were clustered directly using the F measure, samples prepared in the same batch co-clustered strongly, which prompted a batch-effect correction. Multiple sclerosis patients had significantly lower normalized Chao1 diversity than controls, a result that suggests substantial peripheral T-cell clonal expansion. The multiple sclerosis patient group was slightly younger than the control group. Several TRBV segments, including TRBV5-6, TRBV5-1 and TRBV20-1, were significantly more frequent in patients than controls.

Receptor amplification or capture employed PCR. TCRdb shows the sequencer as Illumina HiSeq 2500. To reduce PCR and sequencing biases, unique molecular identifiers were incorporated into the TCR beta cDNA libraries. Some 500,000 cDNA molecules were obtained per 1 to 10 million input T cells, so each molecule approximated one T cell. The same protocol used for the earlier healthy control dataset was applied to prepare and sequence the patient libraries. Samples belonging to the same batch were prepared together, multiplexed and sequenced on a shared HiSeq lane. The paper's processing steps were these. MIGEC was used to process the raw barcoded reads, and molecular identifier groups with only a single read were discarded before consensus assembly and CDR3 extraction. VDJtools was used for post-analysis of the clonotype tables, with diversity normalized by down-sampling every dataset to the smallest sample size. In repertoire overlap clustering, CDR3 amino acid sequences, but not nucleotide sequences, were matched to correct batch-related cross-sample contamination. TCRdb reworked the public reads: Q25 trimming with fastp, MiXCR clone assembly, productive beta chains retained. Rows merge per CDR3 protein into single entries with the most common DNA and genes. TCRdb's processing, not the authors', yielded these V and J calls. This sample lists 650,000 to 850,000 distinct CDR3 sequences; roughly 50% were detected once. The ten largest clones add up to roughly 4.4% of the sample.

To demonstrate the VDJtools post-analysis software, the study profiled TCR beta repertoires from the peripheral blood of 13 young patients with multiple sclerosis. The multiple sclerosis patients were children and adolescents ranging in age from about 6 to 17 years. To note about this clonotype: Its antigen is unknown. Base qualities were left out, and no much larger clone turns up one base away.

The junction shows trimming of 0 bases on V and 5 bases on J, and the gene matches do not reach 5 bases of it. Reading from cysteine to phenylalanine, the CDR3 counts 16 amino acids. The kept DNA is CDR3 alone, 48 bases in frame from the first base. CDR1 SGDLS and CDR2 YYNGEE are derived from the germline V gene. The V and J segments used are TRBV9 and TRBJ2-5, with 12 bases aligning to TRBD2. Source material: blood. This TCR derives from a girl aged 5-17 years with multiple sclerosis. The sequence in DNA is TGTGCCAGCAGCGTAGAGGGACTAGCGGGTTGGGAGACCCAGTACTTC. Translated, it reads CASSVEGLAGWETQYF.